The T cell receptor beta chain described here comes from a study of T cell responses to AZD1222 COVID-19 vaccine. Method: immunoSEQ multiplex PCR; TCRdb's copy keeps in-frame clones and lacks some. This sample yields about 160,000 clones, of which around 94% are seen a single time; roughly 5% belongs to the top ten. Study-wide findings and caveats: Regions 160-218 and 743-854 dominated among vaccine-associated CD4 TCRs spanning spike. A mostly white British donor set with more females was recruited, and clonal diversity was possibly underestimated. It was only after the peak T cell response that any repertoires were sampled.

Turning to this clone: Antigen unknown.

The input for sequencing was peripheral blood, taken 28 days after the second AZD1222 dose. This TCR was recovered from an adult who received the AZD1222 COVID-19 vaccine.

The CDR3 spells CASSLFIGDRVLSNQPQHF. Here the CDR3 DNA reads TGTGCCAGCAGCTTATTCATAGGGGACAGGGTTCTAAGCAATCAGCCCCAGCATTTT. The chain has TRBV7-9 and TRBJ1-5, with 9 bases matching TRBD1. CDR1 and CDR2 from the germline V gene are SEHNR and FQNEAQ (reference sequence). The V and J ends lost 2 bases and 1 base, in that order; junction bases with no gene match: 12. The CDR3 sequence is 19 residues long.